These 5 T cell receptor beta chains came from one sample sequenced in a study of human T cells and chemical hapten exposure. From the RACE reads, TCRdb called clonotypes with MiXCR, one entry per CDR3 protein. The sample has tens of thousands of distinct CDR3 sequences; approximately 32% are singletons. Time point indicated: patch test 1, 2 weeks after DPC sensitization. The treatment is: therapeutic diphenylcyclopropenone sensitization with weekly scalp DPC. This sample comprised whole blood, obtained in connection with sensitization to the hapten diphenylcyclopropenone (DPC). The receptor source for this set is a man between 35 and 55 years old with alopecia areata. Some clones in this sample may be carry-over from other donors' samples.

The V and J genes are TRBV20-1 and TRBJ1-1; no clear D. The CDR3 loop spans 12 amino acids. The ends were cut back, 6 bases at V and 1 base at J, with 9 bases in the middle. Looked up from germline, CDR1 is DFQATT and CDR2 is SNEGSKA (reference sequence). The CDR3 is CSASSENTEAFF. CDR3 bases: TGCAGTGCCAGTTCAGAGAACACTGAAGCTTTCTTT.

This clonotype was detected only a few times. The gene calls are TRBV7-9 and TRBJ1-2, with no clear D. This CDR3 has 14 residues. Trimming cost V 5 bases and J 1 base, with 11 bases left between them. Germline lookup yields CDR1 SEHNR and CDR2 FQNEAQ (reference sequence). Here the CDR3 reads CASSPEWDNYGYTF. The CDR3 nucleotides read TGTGCCAGCAGCCCAGAATGGGATAACTATGGCTACACCTTC.

The chain recombines TRBV6-2 or TRBV6-3 with TRBJ2-1; D ambiguous. The CDR3 spans 12 residues. The V gene's germline CDR1 is MNHEY and CDR2 SVGEGT. V shed 2 bases and J shed 3 bases, with 2 bases lying between them. CDR3 in amino acids: CASSYVYNEQFF. The DNA of the CDR3 is TGTGCCAGCAGTTACGTCTACAATGAGCAGTTCTTC.

The V call is TRBV18, the J call TRBJ2-3; D remains ambiguous. The V end was cut by 1 base, the J end by 2 bases, with 10 bases between. CDR3 length: 15 residues. In germline, CDR1 is KGHSH, CDR2 LQKENI. The CDR3 DNA reads as TGTGCCAGCTCACCACAGGCAACGGCCACAGATACGCAGTATTTT. Its translation: CASSPQATATDTQYF.

This clonotype was seen a handful of times. The CDR3, as DNA: TGTGCCAGCAGTAAGTACGGGACTACAAACAATGAGCAGTTCTTC. Its translation: CASSKYGTTNNEQFF. The chain combines TRBV25-1 with TRBJ2-1; 7 bases line up with TRBD2. Germline V gene sequence: CDR1 MGHDK, CDR2 SYGVNS. J was trimmed by 5 bases and V by 5 bases; bases with no gene match: 9. The CDR3 extends over 15 amino acids.